This T cell receptor (beta chain) was observed in a study of monozygotic twins with inflammatory bowel disease. Each CDR3 protein gets one entry in TCRdb, which reprocessed the 5' RACE reads and gives no DNA. In all, the sample yields approximately 420,000 distinct CDR3 sequences. Material: blood. This receptor was taken from a human donor with ulcerative colitis or Crohn's disease, or a healthy co-twin of an affected twin (not recorded which).

The CDR3 sequence: CASSLVRTGAYEQYF. The chain couples TRBV11-2 to TRBJ2-7; TCRdb reports TRBD1, a call that lacks DNA to check it against. CDR1 SGHAT and CDR2 FQNNGV come from the germline V gene. The CDR3 has 15 amino acids. The entire variable domain, with the rest obtained from reference TRBV11-2 and TRBJ2-7, is as follows: EAGVAQSPRYKIIEKRQSVAFWCNPISGHATLYWYQQILGQGPKLLIQFQNNGVVDDSQLPKDRFSAERLKGVDSTLKIQPAKLEDSAVYLCASSLVRTGAYEQYFGPGTRLTVT.